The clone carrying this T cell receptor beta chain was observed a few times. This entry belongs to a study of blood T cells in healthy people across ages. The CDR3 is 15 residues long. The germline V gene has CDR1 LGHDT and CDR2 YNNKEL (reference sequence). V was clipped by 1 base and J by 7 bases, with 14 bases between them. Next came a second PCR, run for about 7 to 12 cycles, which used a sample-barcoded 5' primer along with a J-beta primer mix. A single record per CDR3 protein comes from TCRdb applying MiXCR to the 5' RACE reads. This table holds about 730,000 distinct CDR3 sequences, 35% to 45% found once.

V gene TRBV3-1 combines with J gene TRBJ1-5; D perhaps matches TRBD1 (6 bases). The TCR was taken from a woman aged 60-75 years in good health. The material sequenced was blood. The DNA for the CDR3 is TGTGCCAGCAGCCAAGGGGTACAGGGTGGCCAGCCCCAGCATTTT. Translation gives CASSQGVQGGQPQHF.